The TCR beta chain described here comes from a study of cytomegalovirus exposure and HLA in healthy donors (dated by TCRdb to 2016 to 2017). For the wider study: An earlier analysis of around 600 of the donors reported 250 to 300 Gb of sequence data and 117 million unique TCR beta sequences from some 180 million T cells. Approximately 310 gigabases of sequencing data and roughly 90 million unique TCR sequences were included in an early release covering several hundred HLA-typed donors. Of the approximately 370 genotyped donors, 75% to 85% were placed in the genetic ancestry cluster associated with self-reported Caucasian donors. The study aimed to test whether signatures of past pathogen exposure could be identified by cataloging public T cell receptors. The T cell repertoires of several hundred subjects were profiled by immunosequencing and related to cytomegalovirus serostatus. Along with the approximately 620-subject first cohort, a separate validation cohort of over a hundred different subjects was used. The study combined high-throughput TCR immunosequencing, statistical association of individual TCRs with disease status, and machine learning to predict cytomegalovirus infection status. In a later analysis, previously published TCR beta repertoires from hundreds of donors were re-analyzed and high-resolution HLA genotyping was added so that TCR occurrence patterns could be studied. Rather than using new phenotypic data, the later analysis identified candidate immune exposures from TCR beta sequences and from how often those sequences occurred across donors. In an earlier analysis of roughly 580 of the donors, high-throughput TCR beta sequencing was used to judge whether each TCR beta V gene segment behaved as functional or pseudogenic. Alongside the repertoire data, information on donor age, sex, ethnicity and CMV serostatus was compiled. A later genetic analysis used genome-wide SNP genotypes for about 55% of the 666 donors, treating that subset as a discovery cohort. All discovery cohort repertoires had been generated on a single sequencing platform. HLA typing covered class I and class II loci at four-digit resolution. Typing coverage differed by locus: A, B, C, DRB1 and DQB1 were typed in roughly 620-630 donors, DQA1 in approximately 520, DPA1 in nearly 610, and DPB1 in just under 480. Because of strong linkage in the cohort, five DR-DQ haplotypes were treated as single units for association and clustering. Among some 400 genotyped donors of the cohort, an average of approximately 240,000 unique TCR beta nucleotide sequences was sequenced per donor, of which roughly 17% were non-productive.

In regard to this clone: Its binding antigen is unknown. No base quality information exists; no much larger clone differs at one position.

The cohort consisted of some 670 healthy bone marrow donors. At the time of sampling, every cohort member was nominally healthy, though immune exposures that went unrecorded were likely present. CMV serostatus was recorded as positive for just under 300 and negative for about 55% of the roughly 700 cohort members, whereas no CMV serostatus was recorded for the donor in question. A peripheral blood sample was provided by each donor, and peripheral blood mononuclear cells were used for TCR beta sequencing. The Qiagen DNeasy Blood Extraction Kit was used to extract genomic DNA from the blood cell samples. The paper's findings and limits, for the study overall: In a later analysis, HLA-associated TCR beta chains were found to be more clonally expanded and to have lower generation probabilities than equally common non-associated chains. When HLA alleles, especially DR and DQ, strongly co-occurred, attributing TCR associations to individual alleles was difficult. Broadly in line with IMGT annotations, most TCR beta V segments showed up in productive rearrangements about 87% or about 30% of the time in an earlier analysis of some 590 of the donors. According to a later analysis, TCR association rates differed among HLA loci, with DRB1 alleles showing the most associated TCRs and HLA-C alleles showing the fewest. Most TCR sequences were seen in very few donors, while some public TCRs were found in many individuals. According to a later analysis, most CMV-associated TCR beta chains appeared to be HLA-restricted, and the HLA associations seemed to be driven largely by CMV exposure. The 87-base-pair reads could not distinguish some IMGT-functional V segments, including TRBV6-2 and TRBV6-3, so those segments were excluded. In this cohort, only TCR beta chains were sequenced, and detectable features were limited by the absence of alpha or paired-chain data. Roughly uniform sequencing depth across donors was assumed in presence/absence analyses, although this assumption may not hold. In both the original and validation cohorts, the classifier was reported to diagnose cytomegalovirus status with high specificity and sensitivity. A further reported finding was that TCR beta sequences accurately predicted the HLA-A and HLA-B alleles for most subjects in the first cohort. Because counts were too low, some 16 rarely observed V segments, including chromosome 9 orphons, were excluded from the earlier analysis of 587 of the donors. Several of the top co-occurrence clusters appeared to be linked to parvovirus B19, influenza, CMV and Epstein-Barr virus, according to a later analysis. A total of around 150 TCR beta chains were listed by the study as associated with cytomegalovirus. In vitro tests confirmed that a few of the cytomegalovirus-associated TCR beta chains recognize cytomegalovirus antigens. A cluster of highly shared sequence variants was judged likely to be a technical artifact of the sequencing pipeline. A later genetic analysis associated a missense DCLRE1C variant with V-gene and J-gene trimming of TCR beta chains, and an independent cohort replicated the association. Correlated functional status among segregating V segments might be attributable to linkage disequilibrium, but an unknown experimental factor could not be ruled out. Because HLA typing was unavailable for some donors at each locus, only the typed subset was used in association tests. For the cohort, immune exposure information was limited to CMV serostatus. In a later analysis, 16,951 TCR beta sequences were associated with specific HLA alleles at a false discovery rate of 0.05. In a later genetic analysis, fewer N-insertions in productive TCRs were reported among donors in an Asian-associated ancestry cluster than the roughly 670-donor mean. It was suggested by the authors that the approach could potentially be generalized to other disease states and immunological phenotypes.

Based on the germline V gene (reference sequence), the CDR1 and CDR2 sequences are SEHNR and FQNEAQ. The junction shows trimming of 2 bases on V and 3 bases on J, plus 8 bases between the germline ends. From its cysteine to its phenylalanine, the CDR3 spans 14 amino acids. Of all the DNA, just the CDR3 is kept, 42 bases in frame from base 1. To prepare the library, the immunoSEQ multiplex PCR assay was applied. A mixture of 60 forward primers for TCR Vbeta segments and 13 reverse primers for TCR Jbeta segments was used in the multiplex PCR. Amplification of the CDR3 region of rearranged TCR beta genes was performed with a multiplex PCR assay on genomic DNA. The amplified TCR beta libraries were sequenced on the Illumina HiSeq System as 87-base-pair reads. In the authors' own workflow: A later analysis tallied 75 million to 95 million unique TCR beta chains across the roughly 610 repertoires, and approximately 11 million of those chains were shared by two or more donors. Raw reads were error-corrected and collapsed into unique sequences with a nearest-neighbor algorithm that merged closely related sequences to remove PCR and sequencing errors. V, D and J gene segments were assigned by aligning CDR3 sequences to IMGT reference sequences. Each retained sequence needed at least a six-nucleotide match to both a V gene segment and a J gene segment. A rearrangement was called productive if the CDR3 had no stop codons and remained in frame with V and J, and every other rearrangement was called non-productive. CDR3 was defined by IMGT convention, running from the second conserved V-encoded cysteine to the conserved J-encoded phenylalanine. In an earlier analysis of more than 550 of the donors, sequences lacking an unambiguous match to a single V gene segment were excluded. An earlier analysis of almost 600 of the donors classified V segments as functional when productive rearrangements were above 56.7% and as segregating when the standard deviation between donors was above 5%. A statistical classification framework was built for diagnosing cytomegalovirus status from the catalog of TCR beta chain sequences. In a later analysis, TCR nucleotide sequences were compared against IMGT/GENE-DB human TR gene sequences so that V and J genes could be assigned. The TCRdist pipeline was used in a later analysis to assign CDR3 sequences and most-parsimonious VDJ recombination scenarios. A later analysis defined each TCR beta chain by its CDR3 amino acid sequence plus V-gene family, and excluded reads lacking a unique V-gene family. A later analysis removed 600 or so highly shared, low-generation-probability nucleotide sequences to deal with suspected cross-contamination and a sequencing artifact. In a later analysis, a clonal expansion index was calculated for each public chain from normalized within-repertoire ranks of inferred template counts. A later analysis computed generation probabilities with a VDJ recombination model fitted to out-of-frame rearrangements, and checked the results against IGoR. A later analysis scored TCR-TCR, TCR-HLA and TCR-CMV co-occurrence with hypergeometric tests, applying a repertoire-size bias correction to TCR pairs. A later analysis estimated false discovery rates by permuting HLA or CMV assignments 20 times. A later analysis grouped co-occurring TCRs with DBSCAN, adding TCRdist sequence similarity when clustering within HLA-allele-positive subsets. Repertoires with fewer than 30,000 or more than 120,000 public chains, plus five repertoires with anomalous nucleotide sharing, were excluded from co-occurrence clustering. Here the immuneACCESS table is served through TCRdb, limited to in-frame sequences with V and J called. Missing clones are a known gap in these copies; in checked studies unresolved V genes cover under half, and the rest lacks a known reason. V and J calls and clone size are those listed in that table; D and trimming were worked out from the DNA. In all, the sample holds some 170,000 clones, and about 69% of those were seen once. The ten largest clones add up to 2% to 2.5% of the sample.

The V and J segments used are TRBV7-9 and TRBJ2-1, with TRBD2 perhaps the D gene, on 5 matching bases. This TCR came from a human donor in good health. Sequenced material: PBMCs. The CDR3: CASSLYGDYNEQFF. The sequence in DNA is TGTGCCAGCAGCTTATACGGGGACTACAATGAGCAGTTCTTC.